These T cell receptor beta chains were read from a single sample in a study of cytomegalovirus exposure and HLA in healthy donors. Clones were read by immunoSEQ multiplex PCR, and TCRdb kept only the in-frame ones, dropping some. The sample has about 98,000 clones; around 72% are singletons. Specimen: PBMCs. These receptors all come from a male donor in good health and CMV-seronegative. Both conserved end residues are part of each CDR3. D genes are given only for firm matches. Part of the rows lack a size; the others show once, few, many or a class for expanded clones.

D	V	J	size	CDR3	DNA
TRBD1	TRBV5-1	TRBJ1-2	.	CASSYTDRPMDGYTF	TGCGCCAGCAGCTATACGGACAGGCCAATGGATGGCTACACCTTC
TRBD2	TRBV5-1	TRBJ2-7	few	CASSLRTSGRIHEQYF	TGCGCCAGCAGCCTGAGGACTAGCGGGAGGATCCACGAGCAGTACTTC
.	TRBV10-1	TRBJ1-5	.	CASSQTEGSNQPQHF	TGCGCCAGCAGCCAGACCGAGGGTTCGAATCAGCCCCAGCATTTT
TRBD1	TRBV5-1	TRBJ2-5	.	CASSLAGQGLKTQYF	TGCGCCAGCAGCTTGGCGGGACAGGGTCTAAAGACCCAGTACTTC
TRBD1	TRBV28	TRBJ2-7	.	CASSPPPGTGTYEQYF	TGTGCCAGCAGTCCCCCACCCGGGACAGGCACATACGAGCAGTACTTC
.	TRBV5-6	TRBJ1-1	.	CASGREGSTEAFF	TGTGCCAGCGGGAGGGAGGGGTCTACTGAAGCTTTCTTT
.	TRBV28	TRBJ2-7	.	CASNLPGPGAYEQYF	TGTGCCAGCAATTTACCGGGACCGGGAGCTTACGAGCAGTACTTC
.	TRBV14	TRBJ1-2	.	CASSQDSFYGYTF	TGTGCCAGCAGCCAAGATTCCTTTTATGGCTACACCTTC
.	TRBV2	TRBJ2-7	once	CASSDRVTYEQYF	TGTGCCAGCAGTGACAGGGTAACCTACGAGCAGTACTTC
TRBD2	TRBV19	TRBJ2-7	.	CASSETGGGEQYF	TGTGCCAGTAGTGAAACGGGAGGGGGTGAGCAGTACTTC
.	TRBV27	TRBJ2-6	.	CASSSPGSGANVLTF	TGTGCCAGCAGTTCTCCGGGATCTGGGGCCAACGTCCTGACTTTC